The 8 T cell receptor beta chains below come from one sample, sequenced in a study of early T cells in non-severe SARS-CoV-2 infection. TCRdb ran MiXCR on the 5' RACE reads and lists one entry per CDR3 protein. Here the sample spans about 34,000 distinct CDR3 sequences, around 6% being singletons. Sequencing was done on a sample of whole blood. All receptors come from an adult who was a healthcare worker with PCR-confirmed SARS-CoV-2 infection or an uninfected control (not recorded which).

This clonotype was seen ten or more times. V usage is TRBV28 and J usage is TRBJ2-4, with TRBD2 identical over 7 bases. J was trimmed by 1 base and V by 4 bases; bases with no gene match: 10. CDR3 length: 17 residues. Germline V gene sequence: CDR1 MDHEN, CDR2 SYDVKM. The CDR3 bases are TGTGCCAGCAGTTATTCGTCAGCGGGGATTGCCAAAAACATTCAGTACTTC. The encoded protein is CASSYSSAGIAKNIQYF.

This clonotype was detected ten times or more. V gene TRBV20-1 combines with J gene TRBJ2-7, with 7 bases fitting TRBD1. CDR3 length: 15 amino acids. V lost 1 base, J lost 2 bases, and 8 bases stayed unmatched. Per germline, CDR1 DFQATT and CDR2 SNEGSKA (reference sequence). The CDR3: CSARGVWTGTYEQYF. CDR3 nucleotides: TGCAGTGCTAGAGGCGTTTGGACAGGTACCTACGAGCAGTACTTC.

The sample holds many counts of this clonotype. The chain is built from TRBV28 and TRBJ2-3, with TRBD1 matching over 8 bases. V gave up 8 bases and J gave up 3 bases; unmatched junction bases: 7. This CDR3 has 14 residues. Germline V gene data show CDR1 as MDHEN and CDR2 as SYDVKM. This CDR3 is CASGTRTGTDTQYF. CDR3 nucleotides: TGTGCCAGCGGGACTCGGACAGGGACAGATACGCAGTATTTT.

The sample holds many counts of this clonotype. V and J are TRBV5-1 and TRBJ1-3; D is unresolved. This CDR3 has 14 amino acids. Trimming removed 1 base from V and 0 bases from J, with 5 bases in between. The germline CDR1 and CDR2 sequences are SGHRS and YFSETQ. CDR3 sequence: CASSLPDSGNTIYF. The DNA for the CDR3 is TGCGCCAGCAGCTTGCCAGACTCTGGAAACACCATATATTTT.

This clonotype was seen at least ten times. The chain carries TRBV28 and TRBJ1-2; 7 bases align to TRBD1. The CDR3 has 13 amino acids. The J segment lost 2 bases and the V segment lost 3 bases, leaving 0 bases of the junction unmatched. Per the germline V gene, CDR1 is MDHEN and CDR2 is SYDVKM. The CDR3 DNA sequence: TGTGCCAGCAGTTTGACAGGGAACTATGGCTACACCTTC. Amino acid sequence: CASSLTGNYGYTF.

This clonotype was observed at least ten times. The gene calls are TRBV19 and TRBJ2-1; 15 bases agree with TRBD2. The germline gives CDR1 LNHDA, CDR2 SQIVND (reference sequence). This CDR3 has 17 residues. V was clipped by 0 bases and J by 7 bases; unmatched bases: 4. The CDR3 bases are TGTGCCAGTAGTATAGAAGGGACTAGCGGGGGGCTGAATGAGCAGTTCTTC. This encodes CASSIEGTSGGLNEQFF.

Ten or more counts support this clonotype. The CDR3 coding sequence is TGTGCCAGCAGTCCATCCGGGACGTATTATGGCTACACCTTC. Encoded protein: CASSPSGTYYGYTF. The V gene is TRBV28, the J gene TRBJ1-2; a weak D match, TRBD1 (5 bases). V shed 5 bases and J shed 5 bases, with 15 bases lying between them. The germline gives CDR1 MDHEN, CDR2 SYDVKM. This CDR3 is built from 14 residues.

This clonotype has just a few counts. The rearrangement joins TRBV11-2 to TRBJ2-3; TRBD2 matches 8 bases. This CDR3 comprises 14 residues. Trimming at V came to 0 bases and at J to 6 bases, leaving 2 bases not matched to a gene. Germline CDR1 SGHAT, CDR2 FQNNGV. The CDR3 region is CASSLDRGGDTQYF. In DNA form, the CDR3 reads TGTGCCAGCAGCTTAGACCGGGGGGGTGATACGCAGTATTTT.